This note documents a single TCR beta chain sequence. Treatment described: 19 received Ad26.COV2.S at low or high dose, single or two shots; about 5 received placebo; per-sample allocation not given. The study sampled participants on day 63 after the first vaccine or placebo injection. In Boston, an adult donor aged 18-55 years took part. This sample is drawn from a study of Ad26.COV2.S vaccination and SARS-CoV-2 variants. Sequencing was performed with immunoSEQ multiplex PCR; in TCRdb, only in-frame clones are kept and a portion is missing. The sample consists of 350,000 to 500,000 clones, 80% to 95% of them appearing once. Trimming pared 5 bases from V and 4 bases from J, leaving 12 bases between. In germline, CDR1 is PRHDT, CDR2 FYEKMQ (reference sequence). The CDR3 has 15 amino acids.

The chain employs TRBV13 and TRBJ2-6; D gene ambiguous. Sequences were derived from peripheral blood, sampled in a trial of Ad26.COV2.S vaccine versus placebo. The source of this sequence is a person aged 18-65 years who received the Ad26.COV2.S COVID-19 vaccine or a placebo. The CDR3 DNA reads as TGTGCCAGCAGCACCTCGGTTAGAGGGGCCAACGTCCTGACTTTC. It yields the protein CASSTSVRGANVLTF.